Sequencing of this T cell receptor (beta chain) was carried out in a study of blood T cell repertoires in COVID-19. For the study at large: The cDNA or gDNA used as material had been derived from T cells, B-cell-depleted T cells, or PBMCs.

Here immunoSEQ multiplex PCR was the method, and the copy in TCRdb shows in-frame clones only, minus some. The sample shows 380,000 or so clones, about 90% of them seen only once. Germline CDR1 is MNHEY and CDR2 is SVGAGI. The CDR3 covers 13 residues. The germline V and J ends were trimmed by 0 bases and 6 bases, with 9 bases remaining between them. Sequencing was performed on peripheral blood. The chain links TRBV6-5 to TRBJ2-7; D possibly corresponds to TRBD1 (5 bases). This receptor was taken from a middle-aged man with acute or convalescent COVID-19. The CDR3 DNA is TGTGCCAGCAGTTACTCGAGGCAGGGCGAGCAGTACTTC. It translates to CASSYSRQGEQYF.